This T cell receptor (beta chain) was identified in a study of control samples from healthy donors and cancer patients (dated by TCRdb to the early 2020s). From a lookup of the germline V gene, CDR1 and CDR2 are SGHAT and FQNNGV. The CDR3 spans 12 residues, from the cysteine through the phenylalanine. The CDR3 DNA has 36 bases and is translated from base 1. V is reduced by 11 bases and J by 2 bases, leaving a spacing of 12 bases between them. Library generation was performed with the immunoSEQ multiplex PCR assay. The source is immuneACCESS, and TCRdb retained only in-frame sequences with V and J called. Part of the clones is not carried over; for the studies checked, unresolved V genes explain less than half of this, and the remainder is unexplained. The sample table lists more than 70,000 clones, about 89% of them with a count of one. Nearly 0.95% of the sample rests with the top ten. About this clone: Its antigen is still unknown. No base quality values were provided; no much bigger clone lies one nucleotide off.

Sequences were obtained from blood. This TCR derives from a woman between 25 and 40 years old in good health. Recombination joined TRBV11-2 with TRBJ1-2; the best D guess is TRBD1, with 5 bases matching. The DNA reads as follows: TGTGCCGAGGGGCCGGGAAACTATGGCTACACCTTC. The encoded protein is CAEGPGNYGYTF.